These T cell receptor beta chains were read from a single sample in a study of T-cell memory formation after mild COVID-19. TCRdb called the 5' RACE reads again in MiXCR, with one record for every CDR3 protein. Here the sample spans 300,000 to 350,000 distinct CDR3 sequences, 14% being singletons. The sequencing sample was made of PBMCs or a T cell subset sorted from them (not recorded which). The receptors originated from a man younger than 30 who had mild COVID-19 (a few samples of this study predate the infection). Cell type and time point are not known. Both conserved end residues are part of each CDR3. Rows give clone size only sometimes, using once, few, many, or a class for an expanded clone.

>.|TRBV5-1|15|TRBJ2-5
CASSPTGRGEETQYF
>.|TRBV7-9|18|TRBJ1-4
CASSLALQPFATNEKLFF
>.|TRBV12-5|16|TRBJ2-2
CASGNPGQLNTGELFF
>.|TRBV20-1|14|TRBJ1-1
CSARDRTEGAEAFF
>.|TRBV3-1|15|TRBJ2-1
CASSISGLWYNEQFF
>.|TRBV20-1|13|TRBJ2-7
CSAPGQGVSGQYF
>few|TRBV7-2|11|TRBJ2-1
CASSFSDEQFF
>few|TRBV29-1|12|TRBJ2-1
CSVIGQAIEQFF
>.|TRBV7-9|15|TRBJ2-1
CASSQRGQRNNEQFF
>few|TRBV6-6|12|TRBJ2-1
CASTPGIHEQFF
>.|TRBV11-2|15|TRBJ2-3
CASSFVLLAKDTQYF
>many|TRBV5-5|15|TRBJ1-1
CASSAGIVANTEAFF
>.|TRBV29-1|15|TRBJ2-3
CSGAFGQGVTDTQYF
>.|TRBV6-6|13|TRBJ2-5
CASTREGGETQYF
>few|TRBV9|15|TRBJ2-3
CASSVGGVPVDTQYF
>many|TRBV6-5|15|TRBJ2-1
CASSPSASSYNEQFF
>.|TRBV20-1|13|TRBJ2-7
CSAGRVASYEQYF
>many|TRBV7-9|13|TRBJ2-3
CASSLGNADTQYF
>few|TRBV4-2|16|TRBJ1-3
CASSQVSSRERNTIYF
>.|TRBV7-8|10|TRBJ2-7
CASSLRTDNF
>.|TRBV4-1|18|TRBJ2-1
CASSQDSGRASSYNEQFF
>many|TRBV4-1|15|TRBJ1-6
CASSHLGQGRSPLHF
>few|TRBV7-2|15|TRBJ1-3
CASSSKRTGGNTIYF
>many|TRBV4-3|14|TRBJ1-6
CASSPGQGDSPLHF
>many|TRBV9|14|TRBJ2-1
CASSPRGLMNEQFF
>.|TRBV24-1|12|TRBJ2-3
CATTSKGPKKYF
>few|TRBV5-4|15|TRBJ2-3
CASSLGSGGRDTQYF
>.|TRBV7-7|14|TRBJ2-5
CASSQSTVQETQYF
>many|TRBV28|14|TRBJ2-3
CASSPESSTDTQYF
>.|TRBV7-2|16|TRBJ1-1
CASSLDRAHMNTEAFF
>few|TRBV24-1|14|TRBJ1-5
CATSDGSGLQPQHF
>.|TRBV7-6|18|TRBJ2-5
CASSPDKGLAGGQETQYF
>few|TRBV24-1|13|TRBJ1-2
CATSDSDIYGYTF
>.|TRBV7-9|15|TRBJ1-3
CASSFPRRAGNTIYF
>.|TRBV21-1|15|TRBJ1-6
CASSTETGCNSPLHF
>many|TRBV4-1|14|TRBJ2-1
CASSPGLLGNEQFF
>many|TRBV7-2|13|TRBJ2-1
CASSLAGNNEQFF
>.|TRBV7-9|13|TRBJ1-3
CASSPQSGNTIYF
>few|TRBV6-5|13|TRBJ1-2
CASRIDTDYGYTF
>.|TRBV7-2|17|TRBJ2-5
CASSSTGLGALGETQYF
>few|TRBV15|14|TRBJ2-2
CATSRGSNTGELFF
>.|TRBV6-1|15|TRBJ2-3
CASSEPPGPEDTQYF
>many|TRBV10-2|13|TRBJ1-2
CASLQGRVYGYTF
>few|TRBV20-1|15|TRBJ2-7
CSARVPGQGASEQYF
>.|TRBV15|15|TRBJ2-7
CATSRASALPHEQYF
>.|TRBV2|11|TRBJ1-4
CASTLYEKLFF
>few|TRBV9|18|TRBJ2-1
CASSVVSKRGGRYNEQFF
>.|TRBV5-1|16|TRBJ2-1
CASSTGPEGGYNEQFF
>few|TRBV7-2|13|TRBJ2-1
CASSLIRRDEQFF
>few|TRBV20-1|11|TRBJ2-1
CSAVKGNEQFF
>few|TRBV20-1|15|TRBJ1-4
CSARDATGPGEKLFF
>.|TRBV7-3|13|TRBJ2-1
CASSSNGGGEQFF
>few|TRBV7-8|17|TRBJ2-1
CASSPTFLVSSYNEQFF
>few|TRBV27|13|TRBJ2-5
CASSRVAGETQYF
>.|TRBV6-4|17|TRBJ1-5
CASSVPNSGGEDQPQHF
>few|TRBV23-1|14|TRBJ2-5
CASIPAGDQETQYF
>.|TRBV18|13|TRBJ1-2
CASSPPVRQGYTF
>few|TRBV27|17|TRBJ2-1
CASSDLETSGSYNEQFF
>.|TRBV19|12|TRBJ1-1
CASSYRPGEAFF